This T cell receptor (beta chain) is from a study of OX40 agonist ivuxolimab in advanced cancers. For context, the study as a whole: Ivuxolimab, which targeted the costimulatory receptor OX40 (CD134), was an agonistic, fully human IgG2 monoclonal antibody. Partial responses were achieved by three dose-escalation patients, of whom one had hepatocellular carcinoma and two had cutaneous melanoma. Patients were allowed to have had prior anti-PD-1, anti-PD-L1 or anti-CTLA-4 therapy, and approximately 39% of the dose-escalation patients had been treated with checkpoint inhibitors. The paper covers the monotherapy dose-escalation part of the phase I ivuxolimab trial, which included N of about 51 patients. The purpose of peripheral TCRbeta sequencing was to test whether ivuxolimab changed TCR sequence diversity and led to clonal T-cell expansion. A male proportion of 82.7% and a mean age of about 60 years, ranging from roughly 23 to 85, were recorded for the dose-escalation cohort. Intravenous ivuxolimab was administered to patients every 2 weeks at six dose levels: 0.01, 0.1, 0.3, 1.5, 3 and 10 mg/kg. Among the 52 dose-escalation patients, some 20 had hepatocellular carcinoma, approximately 15 melanoma, 9 renal cell carcinoma and 9 head and neck cancer.

Genomic DNA was extracted from sorted cells for sequencing of the TCRbeta CDR3 region. TCRbeta CDR3 regions were sequenced using the immunoSEQ Assay. The source is immuneACCESS, and TCRdb retained only in-frame sequences with V and J called. Part of the clones is not carried over; for the studies checked, unresolved V genes explain less than half of this, and the remainder is unexplained. The sample table holds approximately 52,000 clones, of which under 85% were seen once. The ten largest make up approximately 1.1% of the sample. The trial excluded patients who had a history of autoimmune disease or who were on systemic immunosuppression. In every dose cohort, peripheral blood was drawn for TCR sequencing at baseline, cycle 4 day 1, and cycle 7 day 1. Samples were obtained from an open-label, multicenter, first-in-human phase I dose-escalation trial of ivuxolimab. Adults with locally advanced or metastatic head and neck squamous cell, hepatocellular, melanoma or renal cell carcinoma were enrolled in the trial. Before TCR sequencing, CD4+ and CD8+ T cells were separately sorted from peripheral blood.

On this clone itself: It has no known antigen specificity. The record has no base qualities; no much larger clone is one base away.

The full study reports these points: Low levels of normalized T-cell clonal expansion were also seen in some patients who did not respond. After ivuxolimab, more expanded clones were found on average in CD8+ T cells than in CD4+ T cells. In partial responders in the 0.1-3.0 mg/kg groups, normalized peripheral clonal expansion was found to be among the lowest, especially among CD8+ T cells. At doses of 0.1 to 3.0 mg/kg, clonal expansion of both CD4+ and CD8+ blood T cells was observed from baseline to week 6. The antigen specificity of the peripheral T cells that underwent clonal expansion was not determined.

Taken from cysteine to phenylalanine, the CDR3 has 14 residues. Here the CDR3 DNA is all that survives: 42 bases in frame from base 1. CDR1 LNHDA and CDR2 SQIVND were looked up in the germline V gene (reference sequence). From V the trimming removes 10 bases and from J it removes 5 bases, while the gene matches leave 11 bases of the junction unaccounted for. This TCR was recovered from an adult with an advanced solid tumor such as melanoma, head and neck, liver or kidney cancer. The sequencing here drew on CD4+ or CD8+ T cells sorted from blood, taken in a trial of the OX40 agonist ivuxolimab. The chain is made from TRBV19 and TRBJ2-3; TRBD2 agrees with 8 junctional bases. The CDR3 reads as follows: CAIARGGLGDTQYF. Read as DNA, the sequence is TGTGCCATCGCCCGGGGGGGGCTAGGAGATACGCAGTATTTT.